Each of the 17 T cell receptor beta chains below was sequenced from the same sample in a study of shared clonotypes between healthy human individuals. CD45RO-negative, CCR7-selected cells formed the naive CD8 fraction, which excluded terminally differentiated effector memory CD45RA+ cells. The protocol was immunoSEQ multiplex PCR, while the TCRdb copy is restricted to in-frame clones and leaves out a portion. The table includes about 820,000 clones, about 92% detected once. The sample taken for sequencing was naive CD8+ T cells sorted from blood. These receptors were collected from a man aged 25 to 45 in good health.

V is TRBV7-9 and J is TRBJ1-5; no definite D call. The CDR3 runs 12 residues. V lost 3 bases and J 7 bases, leaving 7 bases between the germline ends. In germline, CDR1 is SEHNR, CDR2 FQNEAQ (reference sequence). The chain's CDR3 is CASSFGEQPQHF. The CDR3 DNA reads TGTGCCAGCAGCTTTGGGGAACAGCCCCAGCATTTT. Complete variable domain (other parts from reference TRBV7-9 and TRBJ1-5): DTGVSQNPRHKITKRGQNVTFRCDPISEHNRLYWYRQTLGQGPEFLTYFQNEAQLEKSRLLSDRFSAERPKGSFSTLEIQRTEQGDSAMYLCASSFGEQPQHFGDGTRLSIL.

The chain employs TRBV19 and TRBJ2-7, with D perhaps TRBD2 (6 bases). Germline CDR1 reads LNHDA; CDR2 reads SQIVND (reference sequence). This CDR3 is built from 13 residues. Deletions cut 3 bases from V and 6 bases from J, with 12 bases between. The CDR3 DNA follows: TGTGCCAGTAGTATCGTGGGAGGAGGCGAGCAGTACTTC. It specifies CASSIVGGGEQYF.

The chain couples TRBV19 to TRBJ2-1; possibly TRBD2 for D (6 bases). Per germline, CDR1 LNHDA and CDR2 SQIVND (reference sequence). V was clipped by 7 bases and J by 0 bases, with 13 bases between them. This CDR3 has 15 amino acids. The CDR3 coding sequence is TGTGCCAGTATGGTCCTAGCGAGCTCCTACAATGAGCAGTTCTTC. It yields the protein CASMVLASSYNEQFF.

Concerning this clone itself: Other DNA variants within this sample encode the same CDR3. The chain carries TRBV29-1 and TRBJ2-7; no firm D call. The CDR3 extends over 12 amino acids. Germline V lookup: CDR1 SQVTM, CDR2 ANQGSEA. Trimming shortened V by 2 bases and J by 0 bases, and 5 bases separated the two germline ends. The CDR3 spells CSVESDSYEQYF. The DNA for the CDR3 is TGCAGCGTTGAATCGGACTCCTACGAGCAGTACTTC.

This chain joins TRBV11-1 and TRBJ2-2, with D possibly matching TRBD2 (5 bases). Trimming left V 4 bases short and J 0 bases short, with 18 bases between. Germline CDR1 SGHAT, CDR2 FQDESV (reference sequence). The CDR3 length is 18 residues. The CDR3, as DNA: TGTGCCAGCAGCTCTAGGACTCACCATTTAACGAACACCGGGGAGCTGTTTTTT. Amino acids: CASSSRTHHLTNTGELFF.

This chain uses TRBV6-5 with TRBJ2-7, with D possibly matching TRBD2 (5 bases). Germline V CDR1 and CDR2: MNHEY, SVGAGI. V lost 5 bases and J lost 0, with 11 bases in between. CDR3 length equals 14 residues. DNA of the CDR3: TGTGCCAGCAGTCGACGGACTCTCTCCTACGAGCAGTACTTC. This codes for CASSRRTLSYEQYF.

V is TRBV10-3 and J is TRBJ2-7; perhaps TRBD2 as D (6 bases). V was clipped by 6 bases and J by 4 bases, with 19 bases between them. Germline CDR1 and CDR2: ENHRY and SYGVKD. The CDR3 sequence is 15 residues long. CDR3 in DNA: TGTGCCATCAGCGGGGGAACTTTCCCTTTTTACGAGCAGTACTTC. This sequence encodes CAISGGTFPFYEQYF.

This chain uses TRBV6-1 with TRBJ1-5, with D unclear. CDR1 MNHNS and CDR2 SASEGT come from the germline V gene. V lost 3 bases to trimming and J lost 2 bases, with 8 bases between them. The CDR3 contains 14 residues. The CDR3 DNA sequence: TGTGCCAGCAGTGAGTGGGCCGGCAATCAGCCCCAGCATTTT. Translating gives CASSEWAGNQPQHF.

V gene TRBV5-8 combines with J gene TRBJ1-5; the D is unclear. V shed 0 bases and J shed 4 bases, with 8 bases lying between them. Germline lookup yields CDR1 SGHTS and CDR2 YDEGEE. CDR3 length: 14 amino acids. CDR3 sequence reads: CASSLALGNQPQHF. For the CDR3, the DNA is TGTGCCAGCAGCTTGGCTCTGGGGAATCAGCCCCAGCATTTT.

This chain uses TRBV27 with TRBJ2-7, with D uncertain. Germline V gene lookup returns CDR1 MNHEY and CDR2 SMNVEV (reference sequence). The CDR3 totals 11 residues. V was shortened by 2 bases and J by 9 bases, with 8 bases between the two germline ends. The CDR3 coding sequence is TGTGCCAGCAGTTTAAATGGGCGGCAGTACTTC. Amino acids: CASSLNGRQYF.

The V call is TRBV2, the J call TRBJ2-1; no clear D. V was pared by 1 base and J by 2 bases, with 9 bases between. CDR1 and CDR2 (germline): SNHLY, FYNNEI. The CDR3 spans 15 residues. The CDR3 coding sequence is TGTGCCAGCAGTGAAGGCAGGCCAGCCTACAATGAGCAGTTCTTC. This codes for CASSEGRPAYNEQFF.

The chain carries TRBV11-2 and TRBJ2-4; 13 nucleotides match TRBD2. This CDR3 spans 15 amino acids. V shed 6 bases, J shed 7 bases, and the junction held 6 bases outside the gene matches. Germline loops: CDR1 SGHAT, CDR2 FQNNGV. The CDR3 DNA reads TGTGCCAGCAGACGGACTAGCGGGAGTGGCAACATTCAGTACTTC. It codes for CASRRTSGSGNIQYF.

The chain has TRBV7-8 and TRBJ1-1; no firm D call. The V end lost 3 bases, the J end lost 1 base, and 9 bases lay between the germline ends. CDR3 size: 14 residues. The germline V gene encodes CDR1 SGHVS and CDR2 FQNEAQ. The CDR3 nucleotides are TGTGCCAGCAGCTTCGGCAGAGGGAACACTGAAGCTTTCTTT. Translation gives CASSFGRGNTEAFF.

The J gene is TRBJ1-1, the V gene TRBV29-1, with 7 bases aligning to TRBD1. The CDR3 length is 14 residues. V lost 6 bases, J lost 1 base, and 8 bases stayed unmatched. The germline CDR1 and CDR2 sequences are SQVTM and ANQGSEA. The CDR3 spells CSVGTGTENTEAFF. Written as DNA, the CDR3 is TGCAGCGTAGGTACCGGGACAGAGAACACTGAAGCTTTCTTT.

The V call is TRBV5-1, the J call TRBJ2-2, with TRBD2 identical over 12 bases. CDR3 length equals 14 residues. Germline trimming cut 3 bases from V and 6 bases from J; bases unmatched to any gene: 0. Germline values: CDR1 SGHRS, CDR2 YFSETQ. The CDR3 reads CASSWTSGAGELFF. CDR3 in DNA: TGCGCCAGCAGCTGGACTAGCGGGGCCGGGGAGCTGTTTTTT.

The chain recombines TRBV6-5 with TRBJ2-3, with D unresolved. This CDR3 is 13 amino acids long. Per the germline V gene, CDR1 is MNHEY and CDR2 is SVGAGI. The V end lost 2 bases, the J end lost 2 bases, and 5 bases lay between the germline ends. This CDR3 is CASSYGNTDTQYF. CDR3 nucleotide sequence: TGTGCCAGCAGTTACGGGAACACAGATACGCAGTATTTT.

This rearrangement joins TRBV27 to TRBJ2-5; 7 bases are a match to TRBD1. Per germline, CDR1 MNHEY and CDR2 SMNVEV (reference sequence). V dropped 5 bases and J dropped 4; count of bases not matched to a gene: 7. The CDR3 covers 14 residues. The CDR3 reads CASSRTGTLETQYF. CDR3 DNA: TGTGCCAGCAGTCGGACAGGCACCCTAGAGACCCAGTACTTC.